One sample yielded the 10 T cell receptor beta chains listed below, sequenced in a study of CD4 T cells in relation to SARS-CoV-2 and coronaviruses. The unexposed donors gave CD4+ T cells in about 2011-2018, prior to COVID-19. The repertoire was sequenced with immunoSEQ multiplex PCR; TCRdb's copy has only in-frame clones and lacks some. The repertoire holds approximately 59,000 clones, with around 87% as singletons. The sample consisted of memory CD4+ T cells from PBMCs. The origin of the receptors is a human donor in good health.

V usage is TRBV19 and J usage is TRBJ2-6; D call uncertain. The CDR3 loop spans 16 amino acids. V lost 1 base to trimming and J lost 0 bases, with 7 bases between them. Germline V CDR1 and CDR2: LNHDA, SQIVND (reference sequence). The CDR3 nucleotides read TGTGCCAGTAGTATAGCACGGAGCTCTGGGGCCAACGTCCTGACTTTC. Residues: CASSIARSSGANVLTF. Using reference TRBV19 and TRBJ2-6 for the parts outside the CDR3, the full variable domain is DGGITQSPKYLFRKEGQNVTLSCEQNLNHDAMYWYRQDPGQGLRLIYYSQIVNDFQKGDIAEGYSVSREKKESFPLTVTSAQKNPTAFYLCASSIARSSGANVLTFGAGSRLTVL.

V is TRBV15 and J is TRBJ1-2; tentative D call: TRBD1 (6 bases). This CDR3 spans 13 amino acids. V was pared by 6 bases and J by 5 bases, with 13 bases between. CDR1 is LNHNV and CDR2 is YYDKDF in the germline V gene (reference sequence). CDR3 in amino acids: CATSPDSSYGYTF. For the CDR3, the DNA is TGTGCCACCAGTCCGGACAGTTCGTATGGCTACACCTTC. Filled out from reference TRBV15 and TRBJ1-2, the complete variable domain reads DAMVIQNPRYQVTQFGKPVTLSCSQTLNHNVMYWYQQKSSQAPKLLFHYYDKDFNNEADTPDNFQSRRPNTSFCFLDIRSPGLGDTAMYLCATSPDSSYGYTFGSGTRLTVV.

This sequence joins TRBV7-9 and TRBJ2-1; unclear D gene. The CDR3 is 13 amino acids. Germline V CDR1 and CDR2: SEHNR, FQNEAQ (reference sequence). Between the trimmed V and J ends, which lost 5 bases and 8 bases, there was a span of 13 bases. CDR3 sequence (DNA): TGTGCCAGCAGCCCTACGTCCGGCGATGAGCAGTTCTTC. Amino acid sequence: CASSPTSGDEQFF.

V is TRBV10-1 and J is TRBJ2-3; weak D call: TRBD2 (6 bases). V lost 1 base and J lost 3, with 29 bases in between. Germline values: CDR1 WNHNN, CDR2 SYGVQD (reference sequence). The CDR3 runs 21 residues. CDR3 DNA: TGCGCCAGCAGTGAGTGGCTGGTGGAGGTCCGGCGGGGTGTTAGGACAGATACGCAGTATTTT. Its protein product is CASSEWLVEVRRGVRTDTQYF.

This chain joins TRBV11-3 and TRBJ2-3; D is ambiguous. This CDR3 contains 14 residues. Trimming removed 1 base from V and 0 bases from J, with 5 bases in between. CDR1 is SGHNT, CDR2 YENEEA, per germline. The CDR3 is CASSLGYSTDTQYF. Written as DNA, the CDR3 is TGTGCCAGCAGCTTAGGATACAGCACAGATACGCAGTATTTT. The whole variable domain, remainder taken from reference TRBV11-3 and TRBJ2-3, is EAGVVQSPRYKIIEKKQPVAFWCNPISGHNTLYWYLQNLGQGPELLIRYENEEAVDDSQLPKDRFSAERLKGVDSTLKIQPAELGDSAVYLCASSLGYSTDTQYFGPGTRLTVL.

CDR3 protein: CASLQEVSSYNEQFF. CDR3 coding DNA: TGTGCCAGCCTCCAAGAGGTTAGCTCCTACAATGAGCAGTTCTTC. This chain links TRBV2 with TRBJ2-1; D uncertain. This CDR3 region has 15 residues. V was trimmed by 8 bases and J by 0 bases, leaving 14 bases between them. Germline V gene sequence: CDR1 SNHLY, CDR2 FYNNEI.

This clone was detected only once. The chain recombines TRBV7-9 with TRBJ1-5, with D tentatively TRBD1 (5 bases). The V gene's germline CDR1 is SEHNR and CDR2 FQNEAQ (reference sequence). This CDR3 has 16 residues. V lost 1 base and J lost 4, with 14 bases in between. CDR3 DNA sequence: TGTGCCAGCAGCTTAGGAGTGGGGGTACGGAATCAGCCCCAGCATTTT. Its translation: CASSLGVGVRNQPQHF. Variable domain in full (rest from reference TRBV7-9 and TRBJ1-5): DTGVSQNPRHKITKRGQNVTFRCDPISEHNRLYWYRQTLGQGPEFLTYFQNEAQLEKSRLLSDRFSAERPKGSFSTLEIQRTEQGDSAMYLCASSLGVGVRNQPQHFGDGTRLSIL.

V gene TRBV5-1 combines with J gene TRBJ1-1, with a possible D match to TRBD1 (6 bases). The germline V gene encodes CDR1 SGHRS and CDR2 YFSETQ. The CDR3 runs to 15 residues. The V and J ends lost 5 bases and 1 base respectively, with 15 bases between them. As DNA, the CDR3 is TGCGCCAGCAGTCGGGGGACGGACAGGAACACTGAAGCTTTCTTT. Translation gives CASSRGTDRNTEAFF. The full variable domain, completed using reference TRBV5-1 and TRBJ1-1, is KAGVTQTPRYLIKTRGQQVTLSCSPISGHRSVSWYQQTPGQGLQFLFEYFSETQRNKGNFPGRFSGRQFSNSRSEMNVSTLELGDSALYLCASSRGTDRNTEAFFGQGTRLTVV.

The J gene is TRBJ2-3, the V gene TRBV2; no firm D call. The CDR3 totals 14 residues. Trimming pared 6 bases from V and 2 bases from J, leaving 12 bases between. From germline, CDR1 is SNHLY and CDR2 FYNNEI. The CDR3: CASRELILTDTQYF. CDR3 DNA sequence: TGTGCCAGCAGGGAGTTGATCCTCACAGATACGCAGTATTTT. Variable domain in full (rest from reference TRBV2 and TRBJ2-3): EPEVTQTPSHQVTQMGQEVILRCVPISNHLYFYWYRQILGQKVEFLVSFYNNEISEKSEIFDDQFSVERPDGSNFTLKIRSTKLEDSAMYFCASRELILTDTQYFGPGTRLTVL.

This chain connects TRBV11-2 to TRBJ1-6; 7 bases are shared with TRBD1. The CDR3 runs to 14 residues. CDR1 is SGHAT and CDR2 is FQNNGV in the germline V gene. The V segment lost 5 bases and the J segment 10 bases; nucleotides outside the gene matches: 8. In nucleotides, the CDR3 is TGTGCCAGCAGCCTCGGGACACAGGGGTCACCCCTCCACTTT. Amino acids: CASSLGTQGSPLHF. Looking up the rest from reference TRBV11-2 and TRBJ1-6 gives the full variable domain: EAGVAQSPRYKIIEKRQSVAFWCNPISGHATLYWYQQILGQGPKLLIQFQNNGVVDDSQLPKDRFSAERLKGVDSTLKIQPAKLEDSAVYLCASSLGTQGSPLHFGNGTRLTVT.